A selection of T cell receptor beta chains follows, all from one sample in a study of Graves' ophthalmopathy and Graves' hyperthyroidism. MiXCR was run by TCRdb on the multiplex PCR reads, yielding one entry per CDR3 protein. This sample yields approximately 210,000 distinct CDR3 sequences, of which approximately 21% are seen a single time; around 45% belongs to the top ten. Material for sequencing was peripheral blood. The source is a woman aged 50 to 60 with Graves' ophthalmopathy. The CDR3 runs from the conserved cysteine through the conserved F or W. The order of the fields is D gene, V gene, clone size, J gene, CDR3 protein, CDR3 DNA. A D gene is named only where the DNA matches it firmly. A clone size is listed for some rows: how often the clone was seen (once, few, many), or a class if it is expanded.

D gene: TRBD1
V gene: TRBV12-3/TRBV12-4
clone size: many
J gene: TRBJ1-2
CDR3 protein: CASSNRGGSDGYTF
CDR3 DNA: TGTGCCAGCAGTAACAGGGGAGGGAGTGATGGCTACACCTTC

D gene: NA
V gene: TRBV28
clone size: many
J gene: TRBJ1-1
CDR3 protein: CASSLPQGPRDTEAFF
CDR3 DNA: TGTGCCAGCAGCCTCCCCCAAGGCCCCAGGGACACTGAAGCTTTCTTT

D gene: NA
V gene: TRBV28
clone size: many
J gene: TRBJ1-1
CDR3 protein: CASSLDPRRTEAFF
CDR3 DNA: TGTGCCAGCAGTTTAGACCCCCGGAGGACTGAAGCTTTCTTT

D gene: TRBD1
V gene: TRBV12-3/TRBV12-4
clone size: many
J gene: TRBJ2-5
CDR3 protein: CASSSPRDRGRETQYF
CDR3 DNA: TGTGCCAGCAGTTCTCCCCGGGACAGGGGGAGGGAGACCCAGTACTTC

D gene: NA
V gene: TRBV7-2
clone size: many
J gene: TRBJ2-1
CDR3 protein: CASSSRADLYNEQFF
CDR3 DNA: TGTGCCAGCAGCTCTAGGGCCGACTTATACAATGAGCAGTTCTTC

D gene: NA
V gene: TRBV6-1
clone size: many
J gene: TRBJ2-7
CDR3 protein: CASSEPAYEQYF
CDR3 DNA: TGTGCCAGCAGTGAACCAGCCTACGAGCAGTACTTC

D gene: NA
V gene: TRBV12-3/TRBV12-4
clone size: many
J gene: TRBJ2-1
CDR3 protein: CASSSRGGQFF
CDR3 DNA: TGTGCCAGCAGTTCCAGGGGTGGGCAGTTCTTC

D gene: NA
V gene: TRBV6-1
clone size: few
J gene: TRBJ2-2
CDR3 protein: CASISPPFELFF
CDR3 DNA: TGTGCCAGCATCTCGCCCCCCTTCGAGCTGTTTTTT

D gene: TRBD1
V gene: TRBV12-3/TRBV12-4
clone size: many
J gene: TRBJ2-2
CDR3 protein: CASSSRQGATHRELFF
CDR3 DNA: TGTGCCAGCAGCTCCAGACAGGGGGCTACCCACCGGGAGCTGTTTTTT

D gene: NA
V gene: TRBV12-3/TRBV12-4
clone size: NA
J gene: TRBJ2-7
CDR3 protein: CASSLSGSPYEQYF
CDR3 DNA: TGTGCCAGCAGTTTGTCGGGCTCGCCCTACGAGCAGTACTTC

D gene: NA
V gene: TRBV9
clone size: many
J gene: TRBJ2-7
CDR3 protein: CASSTGGTLSYEQYF
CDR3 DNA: TGTGCCAGCAGCACTGGGGGGACTCTCTCCTACGAGCAGTACTTC

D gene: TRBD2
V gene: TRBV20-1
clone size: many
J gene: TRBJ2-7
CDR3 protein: CSARTRQGTGTSGPGQYF
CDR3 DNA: TGCAGTGCTAGGACTAGACAGGGAACTGGGACTAGCGGCCCGGGGCAGTACTTC

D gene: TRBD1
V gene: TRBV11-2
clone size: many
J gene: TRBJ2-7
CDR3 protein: CASTGGTGAYEQYF
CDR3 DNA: TGTGCCAGCACCGGCGGGACAGGGGCGTACGAGCAGTACTTC

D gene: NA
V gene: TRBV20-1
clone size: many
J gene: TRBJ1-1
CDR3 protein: CSARRGGGAFF
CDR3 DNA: TGCAGTGCTAGACGCGGGGGGGGAGCTTTCTTT

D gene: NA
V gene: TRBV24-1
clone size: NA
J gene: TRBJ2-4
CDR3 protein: CATSEAGVGGMNIQYF
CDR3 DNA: TGTGCCACCAGTGAAGCAGGTGTGGGGGGTATGAACATTCAGTACTTC

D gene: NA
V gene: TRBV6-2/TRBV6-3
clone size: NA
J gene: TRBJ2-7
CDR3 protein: CASSPIPGRTTLIYEQYF
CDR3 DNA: TGTGCCAGCAGCCCCATTCCGGGCAGAACTACCCTAATCTACGAGCAGTACTTC

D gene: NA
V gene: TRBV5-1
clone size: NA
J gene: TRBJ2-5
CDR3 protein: CASSSYRVGETQYF
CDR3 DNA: TGCGCCAGCAGCTCTTACAGGGTCGGGGAGACCCAGTACTTC

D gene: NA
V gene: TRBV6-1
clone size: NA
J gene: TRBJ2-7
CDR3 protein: CASSGGVAASYEQYF
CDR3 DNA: TGTGCCAGCAGTGGAGGGGTAGCGGCTTCCTACGAGCAGTACTTC

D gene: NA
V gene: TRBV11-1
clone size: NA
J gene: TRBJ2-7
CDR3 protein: CASSLSGREAAYEQYF
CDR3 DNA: TGTGCCAGCAGCTTATCCGGCAGGGAGGCAGCCTACGAGCAGTACTTC

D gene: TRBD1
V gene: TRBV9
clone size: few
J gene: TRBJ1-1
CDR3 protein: CASSDPRQGDEAFF
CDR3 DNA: TGTGCCAGCAGCGACCCCCGACAGGGAGATGAAGCTTTCTTT

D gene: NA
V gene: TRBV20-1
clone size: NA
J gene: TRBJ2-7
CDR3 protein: CSAIVSGTMTYEQYF
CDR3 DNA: TGCAGTGCTATCGTTAGCGGAACCATGACCTACGAGCAGTACTTC

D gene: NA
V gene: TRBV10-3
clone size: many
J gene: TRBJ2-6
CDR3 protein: CAISETGPTGANVLTF
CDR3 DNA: TGTGCCATCAGTGAGACAGGGCCAACAGGGGCCAACGTCCTGACTTTC

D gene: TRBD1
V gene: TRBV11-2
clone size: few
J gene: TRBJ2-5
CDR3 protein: CASSWGTGGVETQYF
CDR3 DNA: TGTGCCAGCAGCTGGGGGACAGGGGGCGTGGAGACCCAGTACTTC

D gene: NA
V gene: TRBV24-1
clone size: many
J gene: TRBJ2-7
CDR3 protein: CATSAGSLDEQYF
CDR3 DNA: TGTGCCACCAGTGCGGGAAGCCTCGACGAGCAGTACTTC

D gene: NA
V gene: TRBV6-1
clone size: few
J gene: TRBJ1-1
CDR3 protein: CASSGLESNAFF
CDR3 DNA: TGTGCCAGCAGTGGCTTGGAATCAAACGCTTTCTTT

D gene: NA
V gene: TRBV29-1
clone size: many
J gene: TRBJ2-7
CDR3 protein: CSVASGTYEQYF
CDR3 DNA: TGCAGCGTTGCCAGCGGAACCTACGAGCAGTACTTC

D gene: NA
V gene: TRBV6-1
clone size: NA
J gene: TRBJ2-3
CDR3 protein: CASRDRRLSTDTQYF
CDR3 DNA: TGTGCCAGCCGAGACAGGAGACTTAGCACAGATACGCAGTATTTT

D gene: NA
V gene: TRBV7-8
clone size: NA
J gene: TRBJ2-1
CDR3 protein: CASSPQSSYEQFF
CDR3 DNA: TGTGCCAGCAGCCCACAGAGCTCCTACGAGCAGTTCTTC

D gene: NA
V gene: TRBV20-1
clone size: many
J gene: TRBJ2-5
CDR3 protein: CSAPSGSRETQYF
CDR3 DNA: TGCAGTGCCCCCAGCGGGTCGCGAGAGACCCAGTACTTC

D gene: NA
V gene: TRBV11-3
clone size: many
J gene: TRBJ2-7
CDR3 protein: CASSPPQGLRTYEQYF
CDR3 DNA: TGTGCCAGCAGCCCACCCCAGGGGTTGAGAACCTACGAGCAGTACTTC

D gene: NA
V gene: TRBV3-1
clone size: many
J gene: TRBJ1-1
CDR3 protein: CASSHQAWASEAFF
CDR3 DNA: TGTGCCAGCAGCCATCAAGCTTGGGCCTCTGAAGCTTTCTTT

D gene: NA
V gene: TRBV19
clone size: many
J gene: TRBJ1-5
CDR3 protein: CASSIHRSPQHF
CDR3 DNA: TGTGCCAGTAGTATCCACAGGTCTCCCCAGCATTTT

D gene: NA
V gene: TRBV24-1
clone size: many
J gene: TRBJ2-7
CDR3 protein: CATSAKRDSVYEQYF
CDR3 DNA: TGTGCCACCAGTGCGAAACGGGACTCCGTCTACGAGCAGTACTTC

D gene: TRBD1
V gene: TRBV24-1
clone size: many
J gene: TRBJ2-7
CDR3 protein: CATSLGQGVSYEQYF
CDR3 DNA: TGTGCCACCAGCCTGGGACAGGGGGTGTCCTACGAGCAGTACTTC

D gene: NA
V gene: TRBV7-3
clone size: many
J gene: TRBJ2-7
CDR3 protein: CASSPDGYEQYF
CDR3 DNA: TGTGCCAGCAGCCCCGACGGATACGAGCAGTACTTC

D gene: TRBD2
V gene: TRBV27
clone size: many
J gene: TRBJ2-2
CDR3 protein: CASSFLAGAGTGELFF
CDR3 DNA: TGTGCCAGCAGTTTCCTAGCGGGAGCAGGAACCGGGGAGCTGTTTTTT

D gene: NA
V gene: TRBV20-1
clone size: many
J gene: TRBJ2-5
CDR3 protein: CSASRWPQETQYF
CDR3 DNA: TGCAGTGCTAGTCGGTGGCCCCAAGAGACCCAGTACTTC

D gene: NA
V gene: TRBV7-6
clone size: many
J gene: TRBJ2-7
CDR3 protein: CASSSDFSAYEQYF
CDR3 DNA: TGTGCCAGCAGCTCGGACTTCTCTGCCTACGAGCAGTACTTC

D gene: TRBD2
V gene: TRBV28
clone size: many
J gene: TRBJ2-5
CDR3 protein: CASSWREGLETQYF
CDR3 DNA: TGTGCCAGCAGTTGGCGGGAGGGCCTGGAGACCCAGTACTTC

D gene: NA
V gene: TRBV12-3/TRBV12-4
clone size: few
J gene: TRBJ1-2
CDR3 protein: CASSMGSSYGYTF
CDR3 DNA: TGTGCCAGCAGCATGGGATCTAGCTATGGCTACACCTTC

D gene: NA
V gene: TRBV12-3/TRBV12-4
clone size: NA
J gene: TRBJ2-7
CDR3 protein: CASSLQGAEQYF
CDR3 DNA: TGTGCCAGCAGTTTACAAGGGGCCGAGCAGTACTTC

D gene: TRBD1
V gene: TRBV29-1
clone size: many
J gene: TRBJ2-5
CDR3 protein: CSVESSRGRETQYF
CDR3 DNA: TGCAGCGTTGAGTCTTCCAGGGGGCGGGAGACCCAGTACTTC

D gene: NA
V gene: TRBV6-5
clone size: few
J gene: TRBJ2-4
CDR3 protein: CASSYSTGPENIQYF
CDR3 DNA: TGTGCCAGCAGTTACTCGACGGGTCCCGAAAACATTCAGTACTTC

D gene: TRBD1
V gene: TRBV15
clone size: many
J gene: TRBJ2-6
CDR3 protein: CATNSDREFSGANVLTF
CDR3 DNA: TGTGCCACCAATTCCGACAGGGAATTCTCTGGGGCCAACGTCCTGACTTTC

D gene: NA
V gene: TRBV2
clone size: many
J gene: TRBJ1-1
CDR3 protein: CASSLKGWDSNTEAFF
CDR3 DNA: TGTGCCAGCAGTTTAAAAGGTTGGGACTCGAACACTGAAGCTTTCTTT

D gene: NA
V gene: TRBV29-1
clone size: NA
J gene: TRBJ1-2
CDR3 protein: CSVTLSWDYGYTF
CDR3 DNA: TGCAGCGTCACCCTTTCTTGGGACTATGGCTACACCTTC

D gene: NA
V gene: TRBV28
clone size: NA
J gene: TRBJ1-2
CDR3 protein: CASSSRGETYGYTF
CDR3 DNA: TGTGCCAGCAGTTCGAGGGGGGAGACCTATGGCTACACCTTC

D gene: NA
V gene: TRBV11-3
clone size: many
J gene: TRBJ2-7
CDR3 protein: CASSYRQGQYEQYF
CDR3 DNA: TGTGCCAGCAGCTACCGGCAGGGGCAGTACGAGCAGTACTTC

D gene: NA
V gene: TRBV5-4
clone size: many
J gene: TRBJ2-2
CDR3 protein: CASSLAQGRGDTGELFF
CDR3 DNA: TGTGCCAGCAGCTTGGCCCAGGGCAGGGGGGACACCGGGGAGCTGTTTTTT

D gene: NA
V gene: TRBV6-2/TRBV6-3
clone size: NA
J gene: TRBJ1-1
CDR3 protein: CASRDSQTDFAFF
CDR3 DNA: TGTGCCAGCAGGGACAGTCAAACGGACTTTGCTTTCTTT

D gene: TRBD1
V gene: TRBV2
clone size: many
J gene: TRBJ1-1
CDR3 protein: CASNRDRGLNTEAFF
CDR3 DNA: TGTGCCAGCAACCGGGACAGGGGGCTGAACACTGAAGCTTTCTTT

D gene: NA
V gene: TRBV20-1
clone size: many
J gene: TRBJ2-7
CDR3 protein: CSARDRDLGLYEQYF
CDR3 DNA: TGCAGTGCTAGGGACCGGGACCTCGGGCTCTACGAGCAGTACTTC

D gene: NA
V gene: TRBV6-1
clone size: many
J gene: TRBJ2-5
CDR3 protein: CAGAGVETQYF
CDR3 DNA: TGTGCCGGGGCGGGCGTAGAGACCCAGTACTTC

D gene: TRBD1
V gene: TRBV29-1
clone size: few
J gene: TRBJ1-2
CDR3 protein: CSAKSGTGSFGYTF
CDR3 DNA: TGCAGCGCTAAGTCCGGGACAGGGTCTTTCGGCTACACCTTC

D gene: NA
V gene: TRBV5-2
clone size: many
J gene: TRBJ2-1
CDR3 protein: CASSLDPGQYYNEQFF
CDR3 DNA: TGTGCCAGCAGCTTGGACCCGGGACAGTACTACAATGAGCAGTTCTTC

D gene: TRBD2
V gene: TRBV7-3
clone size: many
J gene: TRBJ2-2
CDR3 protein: CASSLTGLAGSGELFF
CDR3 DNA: TGTGCCAGCAGCTTAACTGGACTAGCGGGATCCGGGGAGCTGTTTTTT

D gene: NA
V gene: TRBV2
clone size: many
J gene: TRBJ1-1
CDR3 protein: CASSGDASVAFF
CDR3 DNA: TGTGCCAGCAGTGGGGACGCGTCCGTAGCTTTCTTT

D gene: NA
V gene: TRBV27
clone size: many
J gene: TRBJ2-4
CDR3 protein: CARIQQEAKNIQYF
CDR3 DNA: TGTGCCAGGATCCAACAGGAAGCCAAAAACATTCAGTACTTC

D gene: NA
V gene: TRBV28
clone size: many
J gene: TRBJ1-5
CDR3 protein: CASRAGHQPQHF
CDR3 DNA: TGTGCCAGCAGGGCCGGTCATCAGCCCCAGCATTTT